The sequence of this T cell receptor (beta chain) was determined in a study of blood T cell repertoires in COVID-19. Whole-study context: Samples taken during acute and convalescent COVID-19 were collected in the United States, Italy and Spain.

As handled by the study authors: Nucleated cell number was recorded as an estimate derived from reference gene primer amplification. Clones were sequenced by immunoSEQ multiplex PCR, and TCRdb holds only the in-frame ones, with some missing. From that table come the V and J calls and clone size; the DNA was used to work out D and trimming. This table has roughly 50,000 clones, 80% to 90% appearing once. The CDR3 is 14 residues long. Germline CDR1 SGHRS, CDR2 YFSETQ. After removal of 5 bases from V and 6 bases from J, the junction contained 8 bases not matched to a gene. Material: peripheral blood. The rearrangement links TRBV5-1 to TRBJ1-1, with 9 bases that match TRBD1. The sequence was obtained from a middle-aged man with acute or convalescent COVID-19. The CDR3 here is CASSEQGARPEAFF. For the CDR3, the DNA is TGCGCCAGCAGTGAACAGGGGGCGCGTCCTGAAGCTTTCTTT.